This TCR beta chain appears in the sequencing data of a study of CD8 T cells in Susac syndrome. Study-wide findings and caveats: The Susac syndrome CD4+ T cell repertoires displayed no clonal expansion.

Note on this clonotype: The antigen is not known.

When the RNA was reverse transcribed, random hexamers were used with an input of roughly 0.45 to 1 ug. TCRdb recomputed calls from the immunoSEQ multiplex PCR reads with MiXCR, one row per CDR3 protein. Here the sample spans 150,000 to 200,000 distinct CDR3 sequences, approximately 96% being singletons. Between the trimmed V and J ends, which lost 6 bases and 9 bases, there was a span of 4 bases. Germline assignment: CDR1 LGHNT and CDR2 FRNRAP. This CDR3 has 9 residues. V gene TRBV12-5 combines with J gene TRBJ2-3; D gene unclear. The sample consisted of CD4+ T cells from PBMCs. This TCR derives from a human donor with Susac syndrome. In DNA, the CDR3 is TGTGCTAGTGGAGGAACGCAGTATTTT. Residues: CASGGTQYF.